A selection of T cell receptor beta chains follows, all from one sample in a study of T cell responses to AZD1222 COVID-19 vaccine. Measured with immunoSEQ multiplex PCR; TCRdb has only the in-frame clones, and not every one. The sample has about 150,000 clones; about 90% are singletons. The source was peripheral blood, collected 28 days after the second AZD1222 dose. These receptors all stem from an adult who received the AZD1222 COVID-19 vaccine. Each CDR3 is given with its conserved first and last residue. D genes are given only for firm matches. Size values are once, few and many counts, or a class for expanded clones, and some rows have none.

>-|-|TRBV4-3|TRBJ2-6
CASSQDQTSSGANVLTF
TGCGCCAGCAGCCAAGACCAGACGAGCTCTGGGGCCAACGTCCTGACTTTC
>-|once|TRBV19|TRBJ1-2
CARRPPSGPIFYGYTF
TGTGCCAGAAGACCCCCCTCGGGCCCGATTTTCTATGGCTACACCTTC
>-|-|TRBV28|TRBJ1-5
CASRTVTGNQPQHF
TGTGCCAGCAGGACCGTTACAGGGAATCAGCCCCAGCATTTT
>TRBD2|-|TRBV7-6|TRBJ2-5
CASSWEGWAELQETQYF
TGTGCCAGCAGCTGGGAGGGGTGGGCAGAGCTACAAGAGACCCAGTACTTC
>-|-|TRBV3-1/TRBV3-2|TRBJ2-7
CASSQEGGNPYEQYF
TGTGCCAGCAGCCAAGAAGGGGGGAACCCCTACGAGCAGTACTTC
>TRBD2|-|TRBV28|TRBJ2-2
CASSLLLAGDTGELFF
TGTGCCAGCAGTTTATTACTAGCGGGGGACACCGGGGAGCTGTTTTTT
>TRBD1|-|TRBV25-1|TRBJ1-4
CASSDSGQGVEKLFF
TGTGCCAGCAGTGACTCGGGACAGGGAGTCGAAAAACTGTTTTTT
>-|-|TRBV9|TRBJ2-1
CASSVDSRGDNEQFF
TGTGCCAGCAGCGTAGATAGTCGTGGTGACAATGAGCAGTTCTTC
>-|-|TRBV29-1|TRBJ1-2
CSTGINYGYTF
TGCAGTACCGGGATTAACTATGGCTACACCTTC
>-|-|TRBV30|TRBJ1-6
CAWSDGPPLHF
TGTGCCTGGAGTGACGGACCACCCCTCCACTTT
>-|once|TRBV5-5|TRBJ2-3
CASSSPGIGTDTQYF
TGTGCCAGCAGCTCACCCGGGATTGGCACAGATACGCAGTATTTT
>TRBD1|-|TRBV3-1/TRBV3-2|TRBJ1-2
CASSQGTGAQGYTF
TGTGCCAGCAGCCAAGGGACAGGGGCGCAGGGCTACACCTTC
>-|-|TRBV6-5|TRBJ1-1
CASSYFGDQDTEAFF
TGTGCCAGCAGTTATTTCGGGGATCAGGACACTGAAGCTTTCTTT
>TRBD1|-|TRBV28|TRBJ1-2
CASTLFSGGESNYGYTF
TGTGCCAGCACCCTATTTTCAGGGGGCGAGTCTAACTATGGCTACACCTTC
>TRBD1|-|TRBV5-1|TRBJ1-2
CASSLSPTGGLGYGYTF
TGCGCCAGCAGCTTGTCCCCGACAGGGGGCTTAGGGTATGGCTACACCTTC
>TRBD1|-|TRBV6-6|TRBJ1-5
CASSYARQGYNQPQHF
TGTGCCAGCAGTTACGCGCGACAGGGTTATAATCAGCCCCAGCATTTT
>-|-|TRBV4-2|TRBJ1-1
CASSQGLGGGYTEAFF
TGTGCCAGCAGCCAGGGGCTGGGCGGAGGTTACACTGAAGCTTTCTTT
>TRBD1|-|TRBV28|TRBJ2-7
CASSLPGQGNYEQYF
TGTGCCAGCAGTCTCCCGGGACAGGGTAACTACGAGCAGTACTTC
>TRBD2|-|TRBV7-2|TRBJ2-1
CASSLDSGRRGLNEQFF
TGTGCCAGCAGCTTGGATAGCGGGAGACGAGGATTGAATGAGCAGTTCTTC
>-|-|TRBV2|TRBJ2-5
CASLRTSTYQETQYF
TGTGCCAGCTTAAGAACTAGCACGTACCAAGAGACCCAGTACTTC
>-|few|TRBV4-1|TRBJ2-5
CASSQDLTVQETQYF
TGCGCCAGCAGCCAAGATTTGACAGTCCAAGAGACCCAGTACTTC
>-|-|TRBV5-1|TRBJ2-1
CASSFRTSGFNEQFF
TGCGCCAGCAGCTTTCGAACTAGTGGGTTCAATGAGCAGTTCTTC
>-|-|TRBV2|TRBJ1-6
CASSVDTANSPLHF
TGTGCCAGCAGTGTTGATACAGCTAATTCACCCCTCCACTTT
>-|once|TRBV10-2|TRBJ1-6
CASSESLRANSPLHF
TGCGCCAGCAGTGAGTCATTGAGGGCCAATTCACCCCTCCACTTT
>TRBD1|-|TRBV6-5|TRBJ2-7
CAGKKTGGAGEQYF
TGTGCCGGGAAGAAGACAGGGGGCGCGGGGGAGCAGTACTTC
>-|-|TRBV5-4|TRBJ2-4
CASSLSVEAKNIQYF
TGTGCCAGCAGCTTATCAGTCGAAGCCAAAAACATTCAGTACTTC
>-|-|TRBV5-1|TRBJ1-4
CASSVQTGGEKLFF
TGCGCCAGCAGCGTACAGACGGGGGGTGAAAAACTGTTTTTT
>TRBD2|-|TRBV27|TRBJ2-4
CASGKMGLDKNIQYF
TGTGCCAGCGGAAAAATGGGACTAGACAAAAACATTCAGTACTTC
>-|-|TRBV3-1/TRBV3-2|TRBJ2-7
CASSQDGGTYEQYF
TGTGCCAGCAGCCAAGACGGGGGCACATACGAGCAGTACTTC
>TRBD2|-|TRBV24-1|TRBJ2-3
CATSDPTERGSTDTQYF
TGTGCCACCAGTGATCCGACCGAGCGGGGAAGCACAGATACGCAGTATTTT
>TRBD1|-|TRBV11-2|TRBJ1-2
CASSSYRGRNYGYTF
TGTGCCAGCAGCTCCTACAGGGGGCGGAACTATGGCTACACCTTC
>-|-|TRBV7-2|TRBJ1-5
CASSLFQTGSNQPQHF
TGTGCCAGCAGCTTATTTCAGACAGGAAGCAATCAGCCCCAGCATTTT
>-|once|TRBV3-1/TRBV3-2|TRBJ1-1
CASSQLTGSNTEAFF
TGTGCCAGCAGCCAATTAACAGGATCGAACACTGAAGCTTTCTTT